This T cell receptor beta chain appears in the sequencing data of a study of CD8+CD57+ T cells in acquired aplastic anemia. The wider study: Sorted CD4+ and CD8+ cells yielded roughly 3.5 ug of DNA on average. As sequenced from healthy donors, CD4+ cells averaged roughly 10 million reads. Regarding the study as a whole: No significant difference in CD8+ Simpson's diversity was found between patients and controls.

This clonotype was counted ten times or more. Antigen unknown. TCR beta VDJ combinations and CDR3 sequences were profiled from genomic DNA. TCRdb re-analysed the reads in MiXCR, keeping a single row per CDR3 protein. Seen here are some 150,000 distinct CDR3 sequences, about 40% observed once, and the top ten hold roughly 8.1%. The CDR3 contains 11 residues. V gave up 2 bases and J gave up 8 bases, with 9 bases separating them. CDR1 and CDR2 (germline): DFQATT, SNEGSKA (reference sequence). The sequencing sample was made of sorted CD4+, CD8+, or CD8+CD57+ T cells (not recorded which) from PBMCs. The receptor comes from a human donor in good health, serving as a control. V and J are TRBV20-1 and TRBJ1-2; D remains unclear. CDR3 in amino acids: CSARSGTGYTF. The CDR3 DNA sequence: TGCAGTGCTAGAAGCGGCACCGGCTACACCTTC.